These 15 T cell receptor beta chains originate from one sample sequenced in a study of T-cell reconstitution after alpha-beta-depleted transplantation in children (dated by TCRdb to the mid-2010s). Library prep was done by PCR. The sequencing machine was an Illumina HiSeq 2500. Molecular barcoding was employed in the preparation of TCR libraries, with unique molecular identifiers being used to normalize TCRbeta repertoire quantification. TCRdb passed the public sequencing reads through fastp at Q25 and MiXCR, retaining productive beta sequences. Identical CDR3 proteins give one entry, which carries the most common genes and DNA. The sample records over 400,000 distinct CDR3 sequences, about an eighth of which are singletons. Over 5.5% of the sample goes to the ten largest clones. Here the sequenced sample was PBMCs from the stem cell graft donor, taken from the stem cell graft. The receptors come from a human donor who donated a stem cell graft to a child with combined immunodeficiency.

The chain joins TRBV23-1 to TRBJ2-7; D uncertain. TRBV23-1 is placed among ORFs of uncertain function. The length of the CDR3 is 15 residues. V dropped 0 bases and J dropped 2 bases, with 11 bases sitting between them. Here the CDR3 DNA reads TGCGCCAGCAGTCAATCAGCCAGAGGCCCCTACGAGCAGTACTTC. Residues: CASSQSARGPYEQYF.

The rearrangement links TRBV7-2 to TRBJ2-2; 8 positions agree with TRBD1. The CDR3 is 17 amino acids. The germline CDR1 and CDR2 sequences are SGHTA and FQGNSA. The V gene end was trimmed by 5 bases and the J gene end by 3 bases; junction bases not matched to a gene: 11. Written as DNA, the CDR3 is TGTGCCAGCAGCCACTCGACAGGGGAGATAGACACCGGGGAGCTGTTTTTT. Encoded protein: CASSHSTGEIDTGELFF.

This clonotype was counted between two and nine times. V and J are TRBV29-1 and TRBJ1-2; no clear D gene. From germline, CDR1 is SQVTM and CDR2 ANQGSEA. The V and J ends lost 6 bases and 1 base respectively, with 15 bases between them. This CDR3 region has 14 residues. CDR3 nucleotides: TGCAGCGTCGTCCCATTTTCAGATAACTATGGCTACACCTTC. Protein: CSVVPFSDNYGYTF.

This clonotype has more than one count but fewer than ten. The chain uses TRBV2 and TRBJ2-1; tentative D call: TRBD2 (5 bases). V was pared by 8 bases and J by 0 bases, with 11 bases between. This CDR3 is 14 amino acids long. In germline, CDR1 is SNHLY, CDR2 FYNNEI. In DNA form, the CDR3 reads TGTGCCAGCCATAAGCGGAGCTCCTACAATGAGCAGTTCTTC. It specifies CASHKRSSYNEQFF.

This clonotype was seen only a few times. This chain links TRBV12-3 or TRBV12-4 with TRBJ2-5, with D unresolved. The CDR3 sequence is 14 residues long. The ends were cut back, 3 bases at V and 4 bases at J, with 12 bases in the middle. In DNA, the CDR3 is TGTGCCAGCAGTTTGGAAGGTGTCGGAGAGACCCAGTACTTC. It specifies CASSLEGVGETQYF.

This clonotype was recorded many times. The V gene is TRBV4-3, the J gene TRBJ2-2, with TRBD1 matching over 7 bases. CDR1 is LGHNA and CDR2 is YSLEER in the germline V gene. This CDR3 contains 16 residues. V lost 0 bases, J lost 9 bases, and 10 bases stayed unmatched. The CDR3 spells CASSQDKDRILRELFF. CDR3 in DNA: TGCGCCAGCAGCCAAGATAAGGACAGGATTCTTAGGGAGCTGTTTTTT.

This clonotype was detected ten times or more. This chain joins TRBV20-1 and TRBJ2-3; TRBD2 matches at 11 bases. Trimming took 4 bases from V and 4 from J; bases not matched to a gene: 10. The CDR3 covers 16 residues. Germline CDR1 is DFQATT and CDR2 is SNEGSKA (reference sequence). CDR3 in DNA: TGCAGTGCTAAAGAACTTAGCGGGGGGGACGCAGATACGCAGTATTTT. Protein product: CSAKELSGGDADTQYF.

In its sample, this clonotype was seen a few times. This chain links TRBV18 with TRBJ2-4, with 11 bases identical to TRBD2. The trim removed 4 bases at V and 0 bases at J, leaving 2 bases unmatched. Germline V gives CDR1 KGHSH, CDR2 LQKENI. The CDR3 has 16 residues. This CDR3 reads CASSRTSGGAKNIQYF. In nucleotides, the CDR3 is TGTGCCAGCTCACGTACTAGCGGGGGAGCCAAAAACATTCAGTACTTC.

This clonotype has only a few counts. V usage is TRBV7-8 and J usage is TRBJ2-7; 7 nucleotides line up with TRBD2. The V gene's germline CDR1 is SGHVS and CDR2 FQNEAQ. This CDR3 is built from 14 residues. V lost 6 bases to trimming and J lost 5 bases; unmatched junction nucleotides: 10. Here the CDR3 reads CASSPGLENHEQYF. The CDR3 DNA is TGTGCCAGCAGTCCAGGACTAGAAAATCACGAGCAGTACTTC.

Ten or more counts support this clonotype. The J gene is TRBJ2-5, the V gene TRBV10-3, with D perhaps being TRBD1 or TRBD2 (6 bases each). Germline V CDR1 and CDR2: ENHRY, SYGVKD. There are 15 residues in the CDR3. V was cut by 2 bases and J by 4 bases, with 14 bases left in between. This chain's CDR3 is CAISEGVGGGETQYF. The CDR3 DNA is TGTGCCATCAGTGAGGGTGTAGGGGGAGGAGAGACCCAGTACTTC.

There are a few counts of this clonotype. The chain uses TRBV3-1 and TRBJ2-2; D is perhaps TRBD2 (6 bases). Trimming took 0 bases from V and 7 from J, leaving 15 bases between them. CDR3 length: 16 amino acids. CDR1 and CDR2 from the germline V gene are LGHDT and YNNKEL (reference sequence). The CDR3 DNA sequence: TGTGCCAGCAGCCAAGATTTGCCTAGCGTAAGCGGGGAGCTGTTTTTT. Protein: CASSQDLPSVSGELFF.

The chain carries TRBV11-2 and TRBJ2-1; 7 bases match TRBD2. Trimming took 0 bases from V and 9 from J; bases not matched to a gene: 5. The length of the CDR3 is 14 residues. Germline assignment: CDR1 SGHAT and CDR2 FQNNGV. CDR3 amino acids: CASSLEAGLAEQFF. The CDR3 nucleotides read TGTGCCAGCAGCTTAGAAGCGGGGTTGGCTGAGCAGTTCTTC.

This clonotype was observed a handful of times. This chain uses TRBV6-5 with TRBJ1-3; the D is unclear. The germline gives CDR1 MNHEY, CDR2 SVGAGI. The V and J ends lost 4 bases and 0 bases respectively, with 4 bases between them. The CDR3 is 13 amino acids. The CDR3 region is CASSFSSGNTIYF. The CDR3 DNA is TGTGCCAGCAGTTTTAGCTCTGGAAACACCATATATTTT.

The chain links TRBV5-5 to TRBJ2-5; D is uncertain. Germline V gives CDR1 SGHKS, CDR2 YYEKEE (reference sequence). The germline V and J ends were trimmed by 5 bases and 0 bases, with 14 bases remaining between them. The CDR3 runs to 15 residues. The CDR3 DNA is TGTGCCAGCAGAATGTGGGATTCGTACCAAGAGACCCAGTACTTC. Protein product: CASRMWDSYQETQYF.

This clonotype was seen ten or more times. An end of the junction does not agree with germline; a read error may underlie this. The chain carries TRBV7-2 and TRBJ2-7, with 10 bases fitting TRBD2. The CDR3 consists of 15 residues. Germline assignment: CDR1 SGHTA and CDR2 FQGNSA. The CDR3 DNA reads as TGTGCCAGCAGCCTAGCGGGAGCCCCCTCCTACGAGCAGTACTTC. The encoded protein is CASSLAGAPSYEQYF.